This T cell receptor beta chain stems from a study of blood T cell repertoires in COVID-19. About the research overall: PBMCs, B-cell-depleted T cells, or T cells were the source of the cDNA or gDNA that made up the material.

The study drew participants aged roughly 18 to 89 years from 20 to 30 US areas. In assigning cohorts, the study relied on participant-reported clinical history. CDR3 length: 15 residues. With 0 bases removed from V and 0 bases from J, the gap between germline ends came to 8 bases. The germline V gene has CDR1 SGHNT and CDR2 YYREEE (reference sequence). How the authors handled the data: By means of reference gene primer amplification, nucleated cell counts were estimated. Generated by immunoSEQ multiplex PCR, the TCRdb table keeps only in-frame clones and is missing some. V and J calls plus clone size are reproduced from that table; the DNA served to infer D and trimming. The sample consists of about 170,000 clones, around 80% of them appearing once.

This sequence joins TRBV5-4 and TRBJ2-3; D remains ambiguous. The TCR sequence derives from a woman aged 45-65 years in a cohort exposed to, infected with or recovered from COVID-19 (not recorded which). The sample comprised PBMCs or T cells enriched from blood (not recorded which). The CDR3 nucleotides are TGTGCCAGCAGCTTGGACAGCCATAGCACAGATACGCAGTATTTT. This sequence encodes CASSLDSHSTDTQYF.